The 9 T cell receptor beta chains reported below all come from one sample, sequenced in a study of Graves' ophthalmopathy and Graves' hyperthyroidism. RNA transcripts were the template, and TCR beta CDR3 regions were amplified from them. The authors performed first-round RT-PCR with HTBI primers and then a second-round multiplex PCR. TCRdb redid the calling of the multiplex PCR reads with MiXCR, one entry per CDR3 protein. The data show about 620,000 distinct CDR3 sequences, over 20% seen once. The sample consisted of peripheral blood. Every receptor here comes from a woman between 18 and 29 years old with stable Graves' hyperthyroidism. Some clones in this sample may be carry-over from other donors' samples.

Ten or more counts support this clonotype. The chain employs TRBV6-2 or TRBV6-3 and TRBJ2-2; D call uncertain. The V gene lost 5 bases and the J gene lost 1 base, with 20 bases spanning the gap. This CDR3 contains 18 residues. Germline CDR1 MNHEY, CDR2 SVGEGT. CDR3 nucleotide sequence: TGTGCCAGCAGTATCGCCAGGTCAGGTTCGGAGAACACCGGGGAGCTGTTTTTT. This translates into CASSIARSGSENTGELFF.

This clonotype was seen at least ten times. The rearrangement links TRBV4-2 to TRBJ1-1, with D tentatively TRBD1 (6 bases). This CDR3 is built from 15 residues. Germline lookup yields CDR1 LGHNA and CDR2 YNFKEQ. Trimming took off 0 bases at V and 2 bases at J, with 10 bases between the two ends. CDR3 DNA sequence: TGTGCCAGCAGCCAAGACCAGGGGTTTAACACTGAAGCTTTCTTT. It is translated as CASSQDQGFNTEAFF.

This clonotype was picked up many times. This chain connects TRBV7-2 to TRBJ1-1, with TRBD1 matching over 10 bases. CDR3 length: 15 amino acids. The germline V gene has CDR1 SGHTA and CDR2 FQGNSA. V was clipped by 4 bases and J by 6 bases; unmatched bases: 8. The CDR3 coding sequence is TGTGCCAGCAGCTCATACGGGACAGGGGTTTCTGAAGCTTTCTTT. Translation: CASSSYGTGVSEAFF. The variable domain in full, completed from reference TRBV7-2 and TRBJ1-1, reads GAGVSQSPSNKVTEKGKDVELRCDPISGHTALYWYRQSLGQGLEFLIYFQGNSAPDKSGLPSDRFSAERTGGSVSTLTIQRTQQEDSAVYLCASSSYGTGVSEAFFGQGTRLTVV.

This clonotype has a count of ten or more. The chain carries TRBV28 and TRBJ2-5; D not resolved. Trimming removed 3 bases from V and 11 bases from J, with 16 bases in between. Germline CDR1 is MDHEN and CDR2 is SYDVKM. The CDR3 extends over 13 amino acids. The CDR3 reads CASSFDDRRPQYF. CDR3 in DNA: TGTGCCAGCAGTTTCGATGATCGGAGACCGCAGTACTTC.

CDR3 sequence: CASRLILRDTEAFF. CDR3 nucleotide sequence: TGTGCCAGCAGGCTAATTCTTCGGGACACTGAAGCTTTCTTT. The chain couples TRBV11-2 to TRBJ1-1; D is unclear. V dropped 6 bases and J dropped 3 bases, with 14 bases sitting between them. This CDR3 has 14 amino acids. CDR1 is SGHAT and CDR2 is FQNNGV in the germline V gene.

At least ten counts were recorded for this clonotype. The chain recombines TRBV6-1 with TRBJ2-2, with a possible D match to TRBD1 (7 bases). Between the trimmed V and J ends, which lost 7 bases and 4 bases, there was a span of 16 bases. CDR1 MNHNS and CDR2 SASEGT come from the germline V gene. This CDR3 has 15 residues. The CDR3 region has the DNA TGTGCCAGCACGATGCAGGGGGGCCTCACCGGGGAGCTGTTTTTT. It yields the protein CASTMQGGLTGELFF.

This clonotype turned up a few times. V and J are TRBV6-2 or TRBV6-3 and TRBJ2-5; 7 nucleotides line up with TRBD1. The V gene's germline CDR1 is MNHEY and CDR2 SVGEGT. J gave up 3 bases and V 8 bases, and 9 bases lay outside the gene matches. The CDR3 extends over 14 amino acids. CDR3 region: CASSGTVGKETQYF. Here the CDR3 DNA reads TGTGCCAGCTCCGGGACAGTAGGGAAAGAGACCCAGTACTTC.

This clonotype was seen at least ten times. The chain uses TRBV13 and TRBJ1-3; no firm D call. Germline CDR1 reads PRHDT; CDR2 reads FYEKMQ (reference sequence). The CDR3 sequence is 15 residues long. V was cut by 5 bases and J by 0 bases, with 11 bases left in between. The CDR3 sequence: CASSDGPLSGNTIYF. Written as DNA, the CDR3 is TGTGCCAGCAGCGACGGGCCGCTCTCTGGAAACACCATATATTTT.

This clonotype has a handful of counts. The V gene is TRBV4-1, the J gene TRBJ1-3; TRBD1 agrees at 8 bases. The germline CDR1 and CDR2 sequences are MGHRA and YSYEKL. The CDR3 has 16 amino acids. The junction had 3 bases not matched to a gene; V was cut back by 0 bases and J by 2 bases. CDR3 amino acids: CASSQDWTGTGNTIYF. DNA for the CDR3: TGCGCCAGCAGCCAAGATTGGACAGGGACTGGAAACACCATATATTTT.